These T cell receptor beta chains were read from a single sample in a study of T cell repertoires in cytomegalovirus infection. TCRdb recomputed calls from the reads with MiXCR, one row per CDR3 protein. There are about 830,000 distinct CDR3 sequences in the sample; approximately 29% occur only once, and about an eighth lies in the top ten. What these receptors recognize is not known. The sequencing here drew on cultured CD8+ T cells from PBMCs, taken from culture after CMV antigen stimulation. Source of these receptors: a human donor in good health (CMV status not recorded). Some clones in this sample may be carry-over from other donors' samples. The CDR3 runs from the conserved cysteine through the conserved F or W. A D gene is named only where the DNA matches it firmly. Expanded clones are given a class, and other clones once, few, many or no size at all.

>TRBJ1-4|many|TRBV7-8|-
TGTGCCAGCACCCCAGTGAGGGCAACTAATGAAAAACTGTTTTTT
CASTPVRATNEKLFF
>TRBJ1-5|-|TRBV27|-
TGTGCCAGCAGTAGATCGCCCAATCAGCCCCAGCATTTT
CASSRSPNQPQHF
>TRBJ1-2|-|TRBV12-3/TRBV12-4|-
TGTGCCAGCAGTCAAGGGGGAAGCTATGGCTACACCTTC
CASSQGGSYGYTF
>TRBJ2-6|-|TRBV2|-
TGTGCCAGCCTTGGGAGGGACAAGGAAAAAAACTCTGGGGCCAACGTCCTGACTTTC
CASLGRDKEKNSGANVLTF
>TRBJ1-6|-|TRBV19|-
TGTGCCAGTAGTCCCTGGGGCAGAAATTCACCCCTCCACTTT
CASSPWGRNSPLHF
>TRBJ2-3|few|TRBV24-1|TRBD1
TGTGCCACCAGTGATCCGGGACAGGGGGCAGATACGCAGTATTTT
CATSDPGQGADTQYF
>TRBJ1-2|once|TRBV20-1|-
TGCAGTGCCCCGACGGGCAGATCAGCTTATGGCTACACCTTC
CSAPTGRSAYGYTF
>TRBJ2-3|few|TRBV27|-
TGTGCCAGCAGTTTATTCCGGGTGTCGGTATTGGAGGCAGATACGCAGTATTTT
CASSLFRVSVLEADTQYF
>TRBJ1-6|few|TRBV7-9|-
TGTGCCAGCAGCGGTGAGGGAGCCTATAATTCACCCCTCCACTTT
CASSGEGAYNSPLHF
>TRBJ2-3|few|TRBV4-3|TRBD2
TGCGCCAGCAGCCAAGACGGTGGAGCGGGGGTCTCCACAGATACGCAGTATTTT
CASSQDGGAGVSTDTQYF
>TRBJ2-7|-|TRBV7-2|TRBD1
TGTGCCAGCAGCTGGCTGGACAGGGAGGACGAGCAGTACTTC
CASSWLDREDEQYF
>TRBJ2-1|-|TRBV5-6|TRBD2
TGTGCCAGCAACCAGCTTGGACTAGAAAACAATGAGCAGTTCTTC
CASNQLGLENNEQFF
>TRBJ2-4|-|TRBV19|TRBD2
TGTGCCAGTAGTATTAAGGGTCGGCTAGCGGGGACACCGGGGGACATTCAGTACTTC
CASSIKGRLAGTPGDIQYF
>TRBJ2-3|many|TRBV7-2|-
TGTGCCAGCAGCTTAGGAAGGGTATATCGGACAGATACGCAGTATTTT
CASSLGRVYRTDTQYF
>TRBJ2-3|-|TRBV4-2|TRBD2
TGTGCCAGCAGCCACCTAGCGGGGGGGGCTTTTGATACGCAGTATTTT
CASSHLAGGAFDTQYF
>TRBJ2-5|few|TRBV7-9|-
TGTGCCAGCAGCTCCAGGGTGGGGAAGGGGGAGACCCAGTACTTC
CASSSRVGKGETQYF
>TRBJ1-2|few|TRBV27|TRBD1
TGTGCCAGCAGTTTATACGGCCCCTCGGGGACAGACCCGACCTATGGCTGCACCTTC
CASSLYGPSGTDPTYGCTF
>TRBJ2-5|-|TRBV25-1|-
TGTGCCAGCAGTGAATTCAGCGAGGAGACCCAGTACTTC
CASSEFSEETQYF
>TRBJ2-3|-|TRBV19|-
TGTGCCAGTAGTACGCGTGCCGAGGGCCTCACAGATACGCAGTATTTT
CASSTRAEGLTDTQYF
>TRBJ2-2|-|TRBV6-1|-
TGTGCCACCCCGGGACAGAACACCGGGGAGCTGTTTTTT
CATPGQNTGELFF
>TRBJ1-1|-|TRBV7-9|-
TGTGCCAGCAGCTTAGGTAAGAGGTCGAACACTGAAGCTTTCTTT
CASSLGKRSNTEAFF
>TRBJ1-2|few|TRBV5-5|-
TGTGCCAGCAGCCCGGGGGACCGAAGCTGGCGCGACTACACCTTC
CASSPGDRSWRDYTF
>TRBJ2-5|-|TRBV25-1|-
TGTGCCAGCAGTGAACGACGGGGGCAAGAGACCCAGTACTTC
CASSERRGQETQYF
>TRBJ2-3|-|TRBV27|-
TGTGCCAGCAGTTCCCCGGGTTTCACGGGGGATACGCAGTATTTT
CASSSPGFTGDTQYF
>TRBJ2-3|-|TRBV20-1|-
TGCAGTGCTAGCGGGACCGACGGCGGTACGCAGTATTTT
CSASGTDGGTQYF
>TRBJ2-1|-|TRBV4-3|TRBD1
TGCGCCAGCAGCCAAGATCGACAGGGGTTTGGTGAGCAGTTCTTC
CASSQDRQGFGEQFF
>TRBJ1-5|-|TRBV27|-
TGTGCCAGCAGTCCGACCCGAAGTCTGTCCCAGCATTTT
CASSPTRSLSQHF
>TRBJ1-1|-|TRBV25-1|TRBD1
TGTGCCAGCAGTGCGCGATCCTACGGGACAGGGCTGAACACTGAAGCTTTCTTT
CASSARSYGTGLNTEAFF
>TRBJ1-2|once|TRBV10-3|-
TGTGCCATCAGTGATGGCAGGGGATATGATGGCTACACCTTC
CAISDGRGYDGYTF
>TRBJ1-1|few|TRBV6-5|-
TGTGCCAGCAGCCTTCTAGGAGGGAGGGCTTTCTTT
CASSLLGGRAFF
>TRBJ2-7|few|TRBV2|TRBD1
TGTGCCAGCAGGGGTCACAGGGGATCCTACGAGCAGTACTTC
CASRGHRGSYEQYF
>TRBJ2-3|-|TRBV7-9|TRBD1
TGTGCCAGCAGCTCACCCCGGACAGGGAATACGGAAACAGATACGCAGTATTTT
CASSSPRTGNTETDTQYF
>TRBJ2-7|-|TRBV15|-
TGTGCCACCAGCAGAGAACCGGGGGCGGCCCACGAGCAGTACTTC
CATSREPGAAHEQYF
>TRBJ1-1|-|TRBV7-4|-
TGTGTCAGCAGCCCCCCCGGGGGTTTGAACACTGAAGCTTTCTTT
CVSSPPGGLNTEAFF
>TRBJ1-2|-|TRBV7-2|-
TGTGCCAGCTCAGAACGCAGTAGTGGCTACACCTTC
CASSERSSGYTF
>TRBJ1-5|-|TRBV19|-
TGTGCCAGTAGGGAACAGGGTCTTGAGCATTTT
CASREQGLEHF
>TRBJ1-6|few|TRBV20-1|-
TGCAGTGCTAGAGTACAGCGAACCAGCTCCTATAATTCACCCCTCCACTTT
CSARVQRTSSYNSPLHF
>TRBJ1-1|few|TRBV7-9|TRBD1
TGTGCCAGCAGCTTAGACCAGGGGGTAAACACTGAAGCTTTCTTT
CASSLDQGVNTEAFF
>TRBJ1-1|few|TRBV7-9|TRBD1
TGTGCCAGCAGCTACGACAGGGTTTACAGGAACACTGAAGCTTTCTTT
CASSYDRVYRNTEAFF
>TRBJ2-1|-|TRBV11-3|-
TGTGCCAGCAGCCTTTTTGGGTACGATGAGCAGTTCTTC
CASSLFGYDEQFF
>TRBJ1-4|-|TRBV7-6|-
TGTGCCAGCAGCCCTAACCTGGACAGCCTTAATGAAAAACTGTTTTTT
CASSPNLDSLNEKLFF
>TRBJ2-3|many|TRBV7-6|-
TGTGCCAGCAGCCTCACTTGGGATACGCAGTATTTT
CASSLTWDTQYF
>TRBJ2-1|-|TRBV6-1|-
TGTGCCAGCAGTGAAGCTAGGTACAATGAGCAGTTCTTC
CASSEARYNEQFF
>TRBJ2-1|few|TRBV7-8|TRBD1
TGTGCCAGCAGCATTTATGGGACAGGGAATAATGAGCAGTTCTTC
CASSIYGTGNNEQFF
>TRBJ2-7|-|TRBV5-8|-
TGTGCCAGCAGCTTGGCTTATCTGGCCCCCGAGCAGAACTTC
CASSLAYLAPEQNF
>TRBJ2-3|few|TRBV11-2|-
TGTGCCAGCAGCTTTTCTCGTCCTCAGGACGGAACTAGCACAGATACGCAGTATTTT
CASSFSRPQDGTSTDTQYF
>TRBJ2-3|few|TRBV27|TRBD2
TGTGCCATCCGAGCGGGGGTGAGCACAGATACGCAGTATTTT
CAIRAGVSTDTQYF
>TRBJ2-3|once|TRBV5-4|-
TGTACCATTTCCCCGAGGGGAGATACGCAGTATTTT
CTISPRGDTQYF
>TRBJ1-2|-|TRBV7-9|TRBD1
TGTGCCAGCAGCCGGGACAGGCCTCATTGGGGCTACACCTTC
CASSRDRPHWGYTF
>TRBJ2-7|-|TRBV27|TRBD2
TGTGCCAGCTATGGGGAGGGGATCGACGAGCAGTACTTC
CASYGEGIDEQYF
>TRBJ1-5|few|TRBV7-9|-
TGTGCCAGCAGCTTAGGGCAGGGAAGAACCGTACTTGGGGAGCCCCAGCATTTT
CASSLGQGRTVLGEPQHF
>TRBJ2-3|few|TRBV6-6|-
TGTGCCAGCACCCCCCTGGGGGGGCGCCCAGATACGCAGTATTTT
CASTPLGGRPDTQYF
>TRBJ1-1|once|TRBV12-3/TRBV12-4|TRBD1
TGTGCCAGCAGTTTAATGACAGGGGATAAGGCTTTCTTT
CASSLMTGDKAFF
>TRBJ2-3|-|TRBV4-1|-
TGCGCCAGCAGCCAAGACTTTCATACGCAGTATTTT
CASSQDFHTQYF